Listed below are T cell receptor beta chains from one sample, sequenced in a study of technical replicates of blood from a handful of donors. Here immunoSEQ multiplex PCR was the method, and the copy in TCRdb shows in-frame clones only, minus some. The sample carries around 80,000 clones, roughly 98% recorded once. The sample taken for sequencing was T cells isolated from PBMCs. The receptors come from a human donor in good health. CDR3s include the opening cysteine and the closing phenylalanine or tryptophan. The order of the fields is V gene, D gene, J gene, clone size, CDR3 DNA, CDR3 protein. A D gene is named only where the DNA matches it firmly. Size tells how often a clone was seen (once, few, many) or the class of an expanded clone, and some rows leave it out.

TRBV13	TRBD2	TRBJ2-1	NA	TGTGCCAGCAGCACCTCGGCTGAAGCGGGGTTCCACAATGAGCAGTTCTTC	CASSTSAEAGFHNEQFF
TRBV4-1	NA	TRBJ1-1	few	TGCGCCAGCAGCCAAAACCCAGGGGCTGGGACTGAAGCTTTCTTT	CASSQNPGAGTEAFF
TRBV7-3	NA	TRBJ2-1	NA	TGTGCCAGCAGCTTCCGGGGGGCGATTGGAAATGAGCAGTTCTTC	CASSFRGAIGNEQFF
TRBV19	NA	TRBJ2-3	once	TGTGCCAGTAGTATAGGCTTTCCGGGATTGGGCACAGATACGCAGTATTTT	CASSIGFPGLGTDTQYF
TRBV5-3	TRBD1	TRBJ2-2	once	TGTGCCAGAAGCCCGGGACAGGGGGCGCGTCTGGACACCGGGGAGCTGTTTTTT	CARSPGQGARLDTGELFF
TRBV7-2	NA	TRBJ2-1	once	TGTGCCAGCAGCTTAGTCGGGGGCAATGAGCAGTTCTTC	CASSLVGGNEQFF
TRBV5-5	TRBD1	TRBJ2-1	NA	TGTGCCAGCAGCTTCGACGGGACAGGTTACAATGAGCAGTTCTTC	CASSFDGTGYNEQFF
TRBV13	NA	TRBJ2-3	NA	TGTGCCACAGCTCCAGGTCGTAGCACAGATACGCAGTATTTT	CATAPGRSTDTQYF
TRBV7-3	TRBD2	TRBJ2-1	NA	TGTGCCAGCAGCTTATCGGGGGGGACTTACAATGAGCAGTTCTTC	CASSLSGGTYNEQFF
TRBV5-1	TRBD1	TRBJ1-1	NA	TGCGCCAGCAGCTTGGGGTTGGGACAGATGAACACTGAAGCTTTCTTT	CASSLGLGQMNTEAFF
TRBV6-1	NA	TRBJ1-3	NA	TGTGCCAGCAACCCGCCAGGGGATCCTGGAAACACCATATATTTT	CASNPPGDPGNTIYF
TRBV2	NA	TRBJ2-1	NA	TGTGCCAGCAGGCGACTTTTAGACAATGAGCAGTTCTTC	CASRRLLDNEQFF
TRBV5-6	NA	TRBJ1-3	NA	TGTGCCAGCAGGTCCACAGGGATCTCTGGAAACACCATATATTTT	CASRSTGISGNTIYF
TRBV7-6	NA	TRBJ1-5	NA	TGTGCCAGCAGCTTAACCGCGGGTCAGCCCCAGCATTTT	CASSLTAGQPQHF
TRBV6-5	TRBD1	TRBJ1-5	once	TGTGCCAGCAGTTTAGACAGGGGTACCAATCAGCCCCAGCATTTT	CASSLDRGTNQPQHF
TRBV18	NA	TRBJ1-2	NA	TGTGCCAGCTCACGACTGGACAGTAACTATGGCTACACCTTC	CASSRLDSNYGYTF
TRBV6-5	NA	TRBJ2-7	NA	TGTGCCAGCCAAGCGGGCGCCTACGAGCAGTACTTC	CASQAGAYEQYF
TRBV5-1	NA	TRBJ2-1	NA	TGCGCCAGCAGAATAGCGGAGACCTACAATGAGCAGTTCTTC	CASRIAETYNEQFF
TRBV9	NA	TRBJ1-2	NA	TGTGCCAGCAGCGTAGGGGGAGGGGTGGGCTATGGCTACACCTTC	CASSVGGGVGYGYTF
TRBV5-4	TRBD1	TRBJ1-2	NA	TGTGCCAGCAGCCAGGGGGTTGGCTATGGCTACACCTTC	CASSQGVGYGYTF
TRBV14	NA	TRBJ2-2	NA	TGTGCCAGCAGCGGTCACAGAACCGGGGAGCTGTTTTTT	CASSGHRTGELFF
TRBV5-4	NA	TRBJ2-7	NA	TGTGCCAGCAGCTCCGATTCAGGGCGAGTCCGGTACTTC	CASSSDSGRVRYF
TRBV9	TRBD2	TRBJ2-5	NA	TGTGCCAGCAGCGGGAGAAGCGGGGTGCAAGAGACCCAGTACTTC	CASSGRSGVQETQYF
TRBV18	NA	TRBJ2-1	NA	TGTGCCAGCTCACCGGGAGTGATGACTAGGAGGCAGTTCTTC	CASSPGVMTRRQFF
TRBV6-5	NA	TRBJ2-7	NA	TGTGCCAGCAGTTCAACAGGGCACGAGCAGTACTTC	CASSSTGHEQYF
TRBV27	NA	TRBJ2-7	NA	TGTGCCAGCAGCCGGGGAATCTCCTACGAGCAGTACTTC	CASSRGISYEQYF
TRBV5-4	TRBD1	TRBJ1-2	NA	TGTGCCGTTACACGGGGACAGGGCAACTATGGCTACACCTTC	CAVTRGQGNYGYTF
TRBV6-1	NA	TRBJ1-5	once	TGTGCCAGCTCTGGACGGGAGCATCAGCCCCAGCATTTT	CASSGREHQPQHF
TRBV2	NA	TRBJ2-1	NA	TGTGCCAGCAGTGTAAGCGGAAATCACAATGAGCAGTTCTTC	CASSVSGNHNEQFF
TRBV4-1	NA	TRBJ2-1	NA	TGCGCCAGCAGAAGGACGGGGAGCTCCTACAATGAGCAGTTCTTC	CASRRTGSSYNEQFF
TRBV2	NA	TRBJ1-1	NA	TGTGCCAACGAGTATGGGAACACTGAAGCTTTCTTT	CANEYGNTEAFF
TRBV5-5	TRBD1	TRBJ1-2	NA	TGTGCCAGCAGCTTTGACAGGGGAAGCTATGGCTACACCTTC	CASSFDRGSYGYTF
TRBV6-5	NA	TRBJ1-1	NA	TGTGCCAGCAGGACAGAGATGAACACTGAAGCTTTCTTT	CASRTEMNTEAFF
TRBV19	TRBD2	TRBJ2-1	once	TGTGCCAGTAGTATATCCGGGGGAGGACTAGCGGGAGTTAATGAGCAGTTCTTC	CASSISGGGLAGVNEQFF
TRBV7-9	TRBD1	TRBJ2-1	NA	TGTGCCAGCAGCCCACGGACAGGGGTCTACAATGAGCAGTTCTTC	CASSPRTGVYNEQFF
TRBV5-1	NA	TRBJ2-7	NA	TGCGCCAGCAGCTATTCCCAGGGTAGGTCCTACGAGCAGTACTTC	CASSYSQGRSYEQYF
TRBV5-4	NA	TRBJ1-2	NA	TGTGCCAGCAGTGTGGCGGGGGAGGACTATGGCTACACCTTC	CASSVAGEDYGYTF
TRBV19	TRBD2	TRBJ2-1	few	TGTGCCAGTAGTATCCCTAGCGGGACCTCCTACAATGAGCAGTTCTTC	CASSIPSGTSYNEQFF
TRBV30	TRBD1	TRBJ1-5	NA	TGTGCCTGGAGTGAAGGGGCAGGGGGTCAGCCCCAGCATTTT	CAWSEGAGGQPQHF
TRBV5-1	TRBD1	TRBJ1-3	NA	TGCGCCAGCAGCGGGACAGGGTACTCTGGAAACACCATATATTTT	CASSGTGYSGNTIYF
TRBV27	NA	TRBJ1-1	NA	TGTGCCAGCAGTGCAGGGGCAGGAAACACTGAAGCTTTCTTT	CASSAGAGNTEAFF
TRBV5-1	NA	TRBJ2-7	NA	TGCGCCAGCTCCAGGGCGGAAATGTACGAGCAGTACTTC	CASSRAEMYEQYF
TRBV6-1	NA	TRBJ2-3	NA	TGTGCCAGCAGTGAAGGGGGGCAAATCACAGATACGCAGTATTTT	CASSEGGQITDTQYF
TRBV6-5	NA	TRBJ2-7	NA	TGTGCCAGCAGTACGCACACCTACGAGCAGTACTTC	CASSTHTYEQYF
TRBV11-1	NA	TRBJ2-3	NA	TGTGCCAGCAAGGACACCAGCACAGATACGCAGTATTTT	CASKDTSTDTQYF
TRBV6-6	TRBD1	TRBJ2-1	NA	TGTGCCAGCAGTGGCGGACAGGGAGACTACAATGAGCAGTTCTTC	CASSGGQGDYNEQFF
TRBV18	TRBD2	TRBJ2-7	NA	TGTGCCAGCTCACCAAGAAGGGGACTAGCGGGAGGAGATTGGTCCTACGAGCAGTACTTC	CASSPRRGLAGGDWSYEQYF
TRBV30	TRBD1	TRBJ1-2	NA	TGTGCCTGGGGAGACGGGACAGCTGGATACTATGGCTACACCTTC	CAWGDGTAGYYGYTF
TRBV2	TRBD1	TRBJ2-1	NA	TGTGCCAGCAGTCGCTTCGGACAGGGGGGAGGCAATGAGCAGTTCTTC	CASSRFGQGGGNEQFF
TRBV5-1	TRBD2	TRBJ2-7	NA	TGCGCCAGCAGCTCCGGACTAGCGGGAGGGCCGTACGAGCAGTACTTC	CASSSGLAGGPYEQYF
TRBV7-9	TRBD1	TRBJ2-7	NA	TGTGCCAGCAGCAAAGACAGGGGCGGCGAGCAGTACTTC	CASSKDRGGEQYF
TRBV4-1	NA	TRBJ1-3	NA	TGCGCCAGCAGGCATGACAGACCACACTCTGGAAACACCATATATTTT	CASRHDRPHSGNTIYF
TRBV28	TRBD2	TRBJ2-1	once	TGTGCCAGCGGGGGGAGGGTACACAATGAGCAGTTCTTC	CASGGRVHNEQFF
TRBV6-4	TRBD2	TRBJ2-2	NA	TGTGCCAGCAGTGATTCGGGAGGGAACACCGGGGAGCTGTTTTTT	CASSDSGGNTGELFF
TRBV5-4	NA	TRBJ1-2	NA	TGTGCCAGCAGCTCGCCCCTGGCCAGGGGCTATGGCTACACCTTC	CASSSPLARGYGYTF
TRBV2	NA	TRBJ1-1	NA	TGTGCCAGCAGTGAAATGGGTGGGGGGGGCGGTGAAGCTTTCTTT	CASSEMGGGGGEAFF
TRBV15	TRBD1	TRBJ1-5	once	TGTGCCACCAGCAATACAGGGGTTAGGCAGCCCCAGCATTTT	CATSNTGVRQPQHF
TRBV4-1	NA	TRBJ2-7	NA	TGCGCCAGCAGCCAAGTCGGGAGTGGGTACGAGCAGTACTTC	CASSQVGSGYEQYF
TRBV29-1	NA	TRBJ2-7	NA	TGCAGCGTATACATTAACCTTAAGGAGGGGGCTAACCACGAGCAGTACTTC	CSVYINLKEGANHEQYF
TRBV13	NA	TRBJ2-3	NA	TGTGCCAGCAGCTTAGGCGATTGGGCCACAGATACGCAGTATTTT	CASSLGDWATDTQYF